Listed here are 21 T cell receptor beta chains from one sample, sequenced in a study of T cells in Graves' hyperthyroidism and ophthalmopathy. RNA transcripts served as the template for amplifying TCR beta CDR3 regions. RT-PCR in the first round (using the HTBI primer set) targeted the TCR CDR3. TCRdb analysed the multiplex PCR reads with MiXCR anew, one entry per CDR3 protein. The table lists 270,000 or so distinct CDR3 sequences, roughly 15% of them singletons. Sequencing was performed on blood. These receptor sequences come from a woman aged 45 to 65 with Graves' hyperthyroidism that later progressed to Graves' ophthalmopathy.

The rearrangement links TRBV19 to TRBJ1-6, with a possible D match to TRBD1 (5 bases). Germline-derived CDR1 and CDR2 are LNHDA and SQIVND (reference sequence). V lost 4 bases and J lost 8, with 9 bases in between. The CDR3 contains 13 residues. The CDR3 region has the DNA TGTGCCAGTAGTAGCTCGGGGGATTCACCCCTCCACTTT. Amino acids: CASSSSGDSPLHF.

The rearrangement joins TRBV5-1 to TRBJ2-1, with TRBD1 matching over 9 bases. The germline CDR1 and CDR2 sequences are SGHRS and YFSETQ. J gave up 7 bases and V 1 base, and 9 bases lay outside the gene matches. The CDR3 runs to 16 residues. Here the CDR3 reads CASSLRPGQGENEQFF. For the CDR3, the DNA is TGCGCCAGCAGCTTGCGGCCGGGACAGGGAGAAAATGAGCAGTTCTTC.

This chain joins TRBV27 and TRBJ1-5; tentative D call: TRBD1 (5 bases). Germline CDR1 and CDR2: MNHEY and SMNVEV (reference sequence). CDR3 length: 16 residues. The V end lost 6 bases, the J end lost 1 base, and 16 bases lay between the germline ends. This chain's CDR3 is CASSPQGKWSNQPQHF. CDR3 DNA sequence: TGTGCCAGCAGCCCTCAGGGAAAGTGGAGCAATCAGCCCCAGCATTTT.

This clonotype was seen ten or more times. The chain recombines TRBV28 with TRBJ1-1; D possibly corresponds to TRBD1 (5 bases). The CDR3 spans 15 residues. Germline V gene sequence: CDR1 MDHEN, CDR2 SYDVKM. V was cut by 6 bases and J by 0 bases, with 14 bases left in between. CDR3 nucleotide sequence: TGTGCCAGCAGCGCGGGGGGATCGATGAACACTGAAGCTTTCTTT. This codes for CASSAGGSMNTEAFF. Full variable domain (remainder filled in from reference TRBV28 and TRBJ1-1): DVKVTQSSRYLVKRTGEKVFLECVQDMDHENMFWYRQDPGLGLRLIYFSYDVKMKEKGDIPEGYSVSREKKERFSLILESASTNQTSMYLCASSAGGSMNTEAFFGQGTRLTVV.

This clonotype was counted at least ten times. The chain combines TRBV20-1 with TRBJ1-2; no definite D call. This CDR3 has 12 amino acids. In germline, CDR1 is DFQATT, CDR2 SNEGSKA (reference sequence). V gave up 0 bases and J gave up 4 bases, with 6 bases separating them. The CDR3 region has the DNA TGCAGTGCTAGAGATCACAGCTATGGCTACACCTTC. This codes for CSARDHSYGYTF.

The V call is TRBV4-1, the J call TRBJ2-1; tentatively, D is TRBD2 (6 bases). CDR1 MGHRA and CDR2 YSYEKL come from the germline V gene. This CDR3 has 15 amino acids. V lost 6 bases to trimming and J lost 7 bases, with 19 bases between them. Here the CDR3 reads CASSKFRLDRNEQFF. CDR3 coding DNA: TGCGCCAGCAGTAAGTTCAGACTAGATCGAAATGAGCAGTTCTTC.

A note on this clonotype: A read error is possible here, since a much larger clone lies one base away. The rearrangement joins TRBV15 to TRBJ2-5; D gene uncertain. The CDR3 is 15 amino acids. Germline V gives CDR1 LNHNV, CDR2 YYDKDF (reference sequence). CDR3 DNA: TGTACCACCAGCAGAGATCTCGGGTATCAAGAGACCCAGTACTTC. This sequence encodes CTTSRDLGYQETQYF.

The rearrangement uses TRBV11-2 and TRBJ2-7, with 9 nucleotides matching TRBD1. CDR3 length equals 18 residues. Germline V lookup: CDR1 SGHAT, CDR2 FQNNGV. J lost 0 bases, V lost 5 bases, and 14 bases had no gene match. CDR3 nucleotides: TGTGCCAGCAGCCGCGCGGGACAGGGAATCAGGAGCTCCTACGAGCAGTACTTC. Its protein product is CASSRAGQGIRSSYEQYF.

The chain is built from TRBV13 and TRBJ2-3; no definite D call. The CDR3 totals 14 residues. Germline V gene data show CDR1 as PRHDT and CDR2 as FYEKMQ (reference sequence). V was trimmed by 2 bases and J by 6 bases, leaving 12 bases between them. CDR3 in amino acids: CASSLPLGADTQYF. Written as DNA, the CDR3 is TGTGCCAGCAGCTTACCCCTCGGTGCGGATACGCAGTATTTT.

This clonotype was seen many times. CDR3 bases: TGTGCCAGCAGTGTGGACTGGACCGGGGAGCTGTTTTTT. The encoded protein is CASSVDWTGELFF. The rearrangement joins TRBV2 to TRBJ2-2, with D tentatively TRBD2 (5 bases). Trimming pared 4 bases from V and 5 bases from J, leaving 8 bases between. The CDR3 covers 13 residues. Germline V gene data show CDR1 as SNHLY and CDR2 as FYNNEI.

This clonotype came up many times. V usage is TRBV20-1 and J usage is TRBJ1-1; no reliable D call. Germline lookup yields CDR1 DFQATT and CDR2 SNEGSKA (reference sequence). The CDR3 loop spans 9 amino acids. Deletions cut 1 base from V and 8 bases from J, with 2 bases between. CDR3 sequence (DNA): TGCAGTGCTAGAGCAGAAGCTTTCTTT. This sequence encodes CSARAEAFF.

To note about this clonotype: Given a much more abundant clone one base away, this may be a read error. The gene calls are TRBV10-3 and TRBJ1-2; D unresolved. The V gene's germline CDR1 is ENHRY and CDR2 SYGVKD. The CDR3 consists of 13 residues. Trimming took off 11 bases at V and 8 bases at J, with 21 bases between the two ends. The CDR3 bases are TGTGCCGCCGGATCGGTAGGGATAGGCGGCTACACCTTC. This sequence encodes CAAGSVGIGGYTF.

This clonotype has ten or more counts. The chain recombines TRBV28 with TRBJ1-2; 8 bases match TRBD1. CDR1 is MDHEN and CDR2 is SYDVKM in the germline V gene. There are 18 residues in the CDR3. After removal of 3 bases from V and 3 bases from J, the junction contained 15 bases not matched to a gene. The CDR3 loop reads CASSFQTPFGQGDYGYTF. In nucleotides, the CDR3 is TGTGCCAGCAGTTTCCAAACTCCTTTCGGACAGGGTGACTATGGCTACACCTTC.

This clonotype has only a few counts. The V call is TRBV5-6, the J call TRBJ1-2; tentatively, D is TRBD1 (5 bases). The CDR3 contains 15 residues. V was trimmed by 3 bases and J by 5 bases, leaving 17 bases between them. CDR1 is SGHDT, CDR2 YYEEEE, per germline. The CDR3 reads CASSSGLGARYGYTF. The CDR3 bases are TGTGCCAGCAGCTCGGGGCTCGGGGCGAGGTATGGCTACACCTTC.

This clonotype was recorded at least ten times. V gene TRBV3-1 combines with J gene TRBJ2-2; 14 bases align to TRBD2. Germline V gives CDR1 LGHDT, CDR2 YNNKEL (reference sequence). The V segment lost 0 bases and the J segment 6 bases; nucleotides outside the gene matches: 12. The CDR3 extends over 20 amino acids. The CDR3 region is CASSQDLRGTSGRGSGELFF. The DNA for the CDR3 is TGTGCCAGCAGCCAAGATCTCCGGGGGACTAGCGGGAGAGGTTCCGGGGAGCTGTTTTTT.

This clonotype was counted many times. V is TRBV20-1 and J is TRBJ2-3; 7 bases match TRBD2. The V and J ends lost 6 bases and 1 base, in that order; junction bases with no gene match: 10. Per germline, CDR1 DFQATT and CDR2 SNEGSKA (reference sequence). The CDR3 has 15 residues. The CDR3 here is CSALGWGGGTDTQYF. The CDR3 DNA reads as TGCAGTGCCTTGGGCTGGGGGGGGGGCACAGATACGCAGTATTTT.

This clonotype occurred a few times. This chain joins TRBV2 and TRBJ2-1; 9 bases are shared with TRBD2. Looked up from germline, CDR1 is SNHLY and CDR2 is FYNNEI. The CDR3 sequence is 14 residues long. V dropped 7 bases and J dropped 5; count of bases not matched to a gene: 6. CDR3 coding DNA: TGTGCCAGCACTATCGGACTAGCGAACAATGAGCAGTTCTTC. This encodes CASTIGLANNEQFF.

This clonotype was found a few times. The chain has TRBV7-9 and TRBJ2-3; D may correspond to TRBD1 or TRBD2 (6 bases each). CDR3 size: 16 residues. CDR1 and CDR2 from the germline V gene are SEHNR and FQNEAQ (reference sequence). Trimming took 5 bases from V and 5 from J, leaving 20 bases between them. CDR3 bases: TGTGCCAGCAGCATCAACCGACTAAGGGGGGTAGATACGCAGTATTTT. Translated, it gives CASSINRLRGVDTQYF.

The chain uses TRBV5-1 and TRBJ2-2; TRBD2 agrees at 12 bases. The V gene's germline CDR1 is SGHRS and CDR2 YFSETQ. Germline trimming cut 5 bases from V and 4 bases from J; bases unmatched to any gene: 9. This CDR3 has 17 amino acids. Written as DNA, the CDR3 is TGCGCCAGCAGAGAGACTAGCGGGAGTGGGTCCACCGGGGAGCTGTTTTTT. It specifies CASRETSGSGSTGELFF.

The chain has TRBV5-1 and TRBJ2-3; 10 nucleotides agree with TRBD1. The CDR3 consists of 15 residues. Germline CDR1 is SGHRS and CDR2 is YFSETQ. J was trimmed by 7 bases and V by 1 base; bases with no gene match: 6. In DNA, the CDR3 is TGCGCCAGCAGCTTGTCCGGACAGGGGGGCTATACGCAGTATTTT. It encodes CASSLSGQGGYTQYF.

The chain recombines TRBV29-1 with TRBJ2-5, with D perhaps given as TRBD1 or TRBD2 (5 bases each). Trimming took off 4 bases at V and 3 bases at J, with 12 bases between the two ends. The germline V gene encodes CDR1 SQVTM and CDR2 ANQGSEA. The CDR3 contains 13 residues. The CDR3 protein is CSVAGAMKETQYF. The CDR3 nucleotides read TGCAGCGTTGCCGGGGCCATGAAAGAGACCCAGTACTTC.